A single sample is the source of the 11 T cell receptor beta chains below, sequenced in a study of blood T cell repertoires in COVID-19. Sequenced by immunoSEQ multiplex PCR; TCRdb stores in-frame clones only, minus some. The sample carries 150,000 to 200,000 clones, about 85% recorded once. The sample taken for sequencing was peripheral blood. Source of these receptors: a man aged 60 to 75 with acute or convalescent COVID-19.

This chain joins TRBV19 and TRBJ1-3, with 7 bases matching TRBD1. J was trimmed by 5 bases and V by 8 bases; bases with no gene match: 9. The CDR3 is 14 residues long. Per the germline V gene, CDR1 is LNHDA and CDR2 is SQIVND (reference sequence). CDR3 DNA sequence: TGTGCCAGTTCTACAGGGGATAAAAGAAACACCATATATTTT. Residues: CASSTGDKRNTIYF.

The chain is built from TRBV5-4 and TRBJ1-2; D perhaps matches TRBD1 (6 bases). Trimming took off 0 bases at V and 7 bases at J, with 10 bases between the two ends. The germline gives CDR1 SGHNT, CDR2 YYREEE (reference sequence). This CDR3 is built from 13 residues. CDR3 amino acids: CASSLAGAGGYTF. CDR3 nucleotide sequence: TGTGCCAGCAGCTTGGCAGGGGCCGGTGGCTACACCTTC.

The chain employs TRBV27 and TRBJ1-2; the match to TRBD1 covers 12 bases. CDR1 is MNHEY, CDR2 SMNVEV, per germline (reference sequence). The CDR3 length is 15 residues. V shed 5 bases, J shed 8 bases, and the junction held 9 bases outside the gene matches. The CDR3 sequence: CASSPQGQGARGYTF. Written as DNA, the CDR3 is TGTGCCAGCAGTCCCCAGGGACAGGGGGCGCGGGGCTACACCTTC.

The count of this clone is one. The chain uses TRBV19 and TRBJ2-3, with D perhaps matching TRBD1 (6 bases). The CDR3 totals 17 residues. CDR1 is LNHDA and CDR2 is SQIVND in the germline V gene (reference sequence). Trimming took off 7 bases at V and 4 bases at J, with 24 bases between the two ends. CDR3 nucleotide sequence: TGTGCCAGTACCCTATCAGGGCAGGGGAAGAGCGCAGATACGCAGTATTTT. Amino acids: CASTLSGQGKSADTQYF.

This chain connects TRBV19 to TRBJ1-2; D perhaps matches TRBD1 (5 bases). V lost 4 bases and J 4 bases, leaving 10 bases between the germline ends. The CDR3 totals 13 residues. Germline CDR1 reads LNHDA; CDR2 reads SQIVND (reference sequence). The CDR3 DNA reads TGTGCCAGTAGTACAGGGCTGGGCTATGGCTACACCTTC. Translation gives CASSTGLGYGYTF.

CDR3 in DNA: TGTGCCAGCAGCAAGGGACTAGCGTTCACAGATACGCAGTATTTT. It translates to CASSKGLAFTDTQYF. The chain links TRBV11-3 to TRBJ2-3, with 10 bases identical to TRBD2. The V and J ends lost 5 bases and 2 bases, in that order; junction bases with no gene match: 4. This CDR3 contains 15 residues. CDR1 and CDR2 (germline): SGHNT, YENEEA.

CDR3 protein: CASSVVDSAIYF. CDR3 DNA sequence: TGTGCCAGCAGTGTGGTGGACAGCGCCATATATTTT. The chain recombines TRBV2 with TRBJ1-3; D is perhaps TRBD1 (6 bases). CDR1 is SNHLY and CDR2 is FYNNEI in the germline V gene. The germline V and J ends were trimmed by 4 bases and 11 bases, with 12 bases remaining between them. The CDR3 loop spans 12 amino acids.

The gene calls are TRBV6-6 and TRBJ2-2; TRBD1 agrees at 10 bases. In germline, CDR1 is MNHNY, CDR2 SVGAGI (reference sequence). The ends lost 8 bases at V and 5 bases at J; junction bases unmatched: 2. The CDR3 covers 13 residues. CDR3 residues: CASGTGETGELFF. CDR3 DNA: TGTGCCAGCGGGACAGGGGAAACCGGGGAGCTGTTTTTT.

This chain uses TRBV7-2 with TRBJ1-2, with TRBD1 identical over 7 bases. Germline lookup yields CDR1 SGHTA and CDR2 FQGNSA. Unmatched junction bases numbered 9, after V lost 1 base and J lost 7 bases. The CDR3 has 15 amino acids. As DNA, the CDR3 is TGTGCCAGCAGCTTAGGTGGAGGGGGCGCAGGTGGCTACACCTTC. It codes for CASSLGGGGAGGYTF.

This clone was picked up one time. J is TRBJ1-2 and V is TRBV7-2; D is uncertain. From germline, CDR1 is SGHTA and CDR2 FQGNSA. The ends were cut back, 1 base at V and 1 base at J, with 7 bases in the middle. The CDR3 loop spans 14 amino acids. The CDR3 loop is CASSLDYSNYGYTF. The DNA for the CDR3 is TGTGCCAGCAGCTTAGATTATAGTAACTATGGCTACACCTTC.

The chain links TRBV6-5 to TRBJ1-3, with no clear D. With 8 bases removed from V and 0 bases from J, the gap between germline ends came to 14 bases. Per germline, CDR1 MNHEY and CDR2 SVGAGI. The CDR3 has 15 residues. The CDR3: CASGSGRVSGNTIYF. The CDR3 DNA is TGTGCCAGCGGGAGCGGACGGGTCTCTGGAAACACCATATATTTT.